This paragraph reports one TCR beta chain. This specimen comes from a study of T cell responses to AZD1222 COVID-19 vaccine. V was pared by 1 base and J by 8 bases, with 11 bases of the junction left unmatched. CDR1 is SGHTA and CDR2 is FQGNSA in the germline V gene. This CDR3 is 16 amino acids long. The method was immunoSEQ multiplex PCR; TCRdb's version includes in-frame clones alone and lacks a portion of them. Of tens of thousands of clones in the sample, around nine tenths were seen once. The chain carries TRBV7-2 and TRBJ2-1; TRBD1 matches 7 bases. The sample consisted of peripheral blood, taken on day 0 of AZD1222 vaccination. The sequence derives from an adult in good health. CDR3 sequence (DNA): TGTGCCAGCAGCTTAGACAGGGGATTACTTTTCGATGAGCAGTTCTTC. Translating it yields CASSLDRGLLFDEQFF.